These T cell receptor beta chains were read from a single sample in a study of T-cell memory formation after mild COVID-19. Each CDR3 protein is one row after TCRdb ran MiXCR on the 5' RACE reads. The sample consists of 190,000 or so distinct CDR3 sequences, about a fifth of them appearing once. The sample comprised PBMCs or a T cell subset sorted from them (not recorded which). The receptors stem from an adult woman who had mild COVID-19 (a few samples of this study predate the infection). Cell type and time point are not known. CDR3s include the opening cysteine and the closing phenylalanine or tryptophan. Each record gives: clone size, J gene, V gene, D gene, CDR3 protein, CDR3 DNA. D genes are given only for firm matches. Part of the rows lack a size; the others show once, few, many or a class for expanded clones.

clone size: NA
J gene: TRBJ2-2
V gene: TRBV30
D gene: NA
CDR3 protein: CAWLGGTGELFF
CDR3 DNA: TGTGCCTGGCTAGGGGGGACCGGGGAGCTGTTTTTT

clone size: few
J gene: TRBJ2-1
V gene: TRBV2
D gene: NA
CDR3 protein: CASSETIDEQFF
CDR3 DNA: TGTGCCAGCAGTGAAACGATTGATGAGCAGTTCTTC

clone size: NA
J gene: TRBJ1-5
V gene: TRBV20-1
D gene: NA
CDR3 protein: CSANHAGRASNQPQHF
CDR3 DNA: TGCAGTGCAAATCATGCCGGCCGGGCGAGCAATCAGCCCCAGCATTTT

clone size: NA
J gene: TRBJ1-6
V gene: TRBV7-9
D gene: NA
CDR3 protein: CASSPGVGKEEPLHF
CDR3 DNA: TGTGCCAGCAGCCCAGGCGTGGGGAAGGAGGAACCCCTCCACTTT

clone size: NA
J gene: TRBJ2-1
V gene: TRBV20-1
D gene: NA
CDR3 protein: CSAPRGGIGNEQFF
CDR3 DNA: TGCAGTGCCCCAAGGGGAGGCATCGGCAATGAGCAGTTCTTC

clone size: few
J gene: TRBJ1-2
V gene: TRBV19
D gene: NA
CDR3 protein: CASSIGSSYGYTF
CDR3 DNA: TGTGCCAGTAGTATCGGCTCATCCTATGGCTACACCTTC

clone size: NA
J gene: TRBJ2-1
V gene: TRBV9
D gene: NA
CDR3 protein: CASSVELERGDEQFF
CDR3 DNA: TGTGCCAGCAGCGTAGAGCTGGAGAGGGGCGATGAGCAGTTCTTC

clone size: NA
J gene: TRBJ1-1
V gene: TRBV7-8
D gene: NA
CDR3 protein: CASRGAKNTEAFF
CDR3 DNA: TGTGCCAGCAGAGGGGCGAAGAACACTGAAGCTTTCTTT

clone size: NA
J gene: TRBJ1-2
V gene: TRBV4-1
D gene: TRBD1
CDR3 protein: CASSPTRQGYGYTF
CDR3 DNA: TGCGCCAGCAGCCCTACACGACAGGGCTATGGCTACACCTTC

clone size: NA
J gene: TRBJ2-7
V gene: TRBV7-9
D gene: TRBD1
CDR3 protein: CASSSTTGWPEREQYF
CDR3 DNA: TGTGCCAGCAGCTCCACGACAGGGTGGCCGGAGCGCGAGCAGTACTTC

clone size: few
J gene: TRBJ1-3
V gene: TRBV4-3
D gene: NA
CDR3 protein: CASSQAGPGNTIYF
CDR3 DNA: TGCGCCAGCAGCCAAGCCGGGCCTGGAAACACCATATATTTT

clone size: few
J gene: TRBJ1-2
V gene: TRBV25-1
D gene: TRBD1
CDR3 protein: CASSDAGQRTGYTF
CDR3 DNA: TGTGCCAGCAGTGACGCGGGACAGCGAACTGGCTACACCTTC

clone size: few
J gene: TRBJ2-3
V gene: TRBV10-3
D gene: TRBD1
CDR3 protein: CAISEGTVTSTDTQYF
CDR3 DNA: TGTGCCATCAGTGAAGGGACAGTCACTAGCACAGATACGCAGTATTTT

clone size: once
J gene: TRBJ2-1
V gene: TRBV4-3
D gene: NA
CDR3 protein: CASSQSVVYNEQFF
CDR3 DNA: TGCGCCAGCAGCCAATCAGTAGTTTACAATGAGCAGTTCTTC

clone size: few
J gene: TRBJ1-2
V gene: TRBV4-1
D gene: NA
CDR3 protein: CASSPESTGTGYTF
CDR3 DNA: TGCGCCAGCAGCCCCGAGAGTACCGGTACGGGCTACACCTTC

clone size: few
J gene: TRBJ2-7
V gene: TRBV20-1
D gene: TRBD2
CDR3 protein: CSARGLLAAPYEQYF
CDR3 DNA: TGCAGTGCTAGAGGCCTACTAGCGGCCCCCTACGAGCAGTACTTC

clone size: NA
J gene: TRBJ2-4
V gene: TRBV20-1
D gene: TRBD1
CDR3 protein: CSAHMGQPAKNIQYF
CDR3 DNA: TGCAGTGCTCACATGGGACAGCCAGCCAAAAACATTCAGTACTTC

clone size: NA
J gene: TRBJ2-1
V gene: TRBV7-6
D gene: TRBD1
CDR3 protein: CASSLTGALAVRNEQFF
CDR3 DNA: TGTGCCAGCAGCTTGACAGGGGCCTTGGCGGTCCGTAATGAGCAGTTCTTC

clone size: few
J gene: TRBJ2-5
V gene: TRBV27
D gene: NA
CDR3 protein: CASSSRQETQYF
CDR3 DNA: TGTGCCAGCAGTTCTAGACAGGAGACCCAGTACTTC

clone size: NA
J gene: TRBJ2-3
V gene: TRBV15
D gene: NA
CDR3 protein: CATSISRRGTDTQYF
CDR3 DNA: TGTGCCACCAGCATTTCCCGAAGGGGCACAGATACGCAGTATTTT

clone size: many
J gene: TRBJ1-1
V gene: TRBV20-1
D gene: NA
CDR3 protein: CSARDGRDTEAFF
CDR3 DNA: TGCAGTGCTAGAGATGGGAGGGACACTGAAGCTTTCTTT

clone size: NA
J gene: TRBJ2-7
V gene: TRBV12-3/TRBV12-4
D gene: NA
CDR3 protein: CASSSHSVSYEQYF
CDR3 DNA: TGTGCCAGCAGTTCCCACAGCGTATCCTACGAGCAGTACTTC

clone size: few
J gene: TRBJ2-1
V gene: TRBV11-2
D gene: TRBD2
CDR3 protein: CASTLPAGAYNEQFF
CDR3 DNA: TGTGCCAGCACCCTGCCAGCGGGGGCCTACAATGAGCAGTTCTTC

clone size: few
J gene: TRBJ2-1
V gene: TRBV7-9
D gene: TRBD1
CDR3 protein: CASSYTGTGWFF
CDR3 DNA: TGTGCCAGCAGCTACACCGGGACAGGGTGGTTCTTC

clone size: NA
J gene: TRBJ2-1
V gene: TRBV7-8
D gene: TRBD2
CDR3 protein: CASSLGTSSVDEQFF
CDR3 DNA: TGTGCCAGCAGCTTAGGGACTAGTTCGGTAGATGAGCAGTTCTTC

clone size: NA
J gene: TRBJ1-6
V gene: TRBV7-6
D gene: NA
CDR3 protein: CATRDAGHSPLHF
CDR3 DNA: TGTGCCACCCGGGACGCCGGGCACTCACCCCTCCACTTT

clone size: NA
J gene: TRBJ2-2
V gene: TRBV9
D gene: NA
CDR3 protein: CASSVGRAGELFF
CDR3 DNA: TGTGCCAGCAGCGTAGGACGTGCCGGGGAGCTGTTTTTT

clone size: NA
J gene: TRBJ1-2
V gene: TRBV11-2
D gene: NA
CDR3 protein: CASSLFVGENYGYTF
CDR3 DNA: TGTGCCAGCAGCTTATTTGTGGGAGAAAACTATGGCTACACCTTC

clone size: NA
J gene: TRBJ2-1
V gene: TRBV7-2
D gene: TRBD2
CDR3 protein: CASSFGASGGRSSYNEQFF
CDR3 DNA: TGTGCCAGCAGCTTCGGGGCTAGCGGGGGGCGTAGCTCCTACAATGAGCAGTTCTTC

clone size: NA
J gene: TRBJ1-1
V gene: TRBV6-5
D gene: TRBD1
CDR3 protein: CASSYPGQMNTEAFF
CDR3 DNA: TGTGCCAGCAGTTACCCGGGACAGATGAACACTGAAGCTTTCTTT

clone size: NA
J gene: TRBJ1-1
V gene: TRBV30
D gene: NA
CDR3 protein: CAWSVPGGAFF
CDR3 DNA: TGTGCCTGGAGTGTGCCCGGGGGAGCTTTCTTT

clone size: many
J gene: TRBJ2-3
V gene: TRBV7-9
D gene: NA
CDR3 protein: CASSSIYDTQYF
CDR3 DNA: TGTGCCAGCAGCTCAATATATGATACGCAGTATTTT

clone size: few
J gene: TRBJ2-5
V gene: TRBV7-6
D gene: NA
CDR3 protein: CASSFGLVQETQYF
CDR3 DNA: TGTGCCAGCAGCTTTGGACTGGTACAAGAGACCCAGTACTTC

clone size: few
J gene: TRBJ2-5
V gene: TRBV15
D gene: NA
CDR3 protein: CATSRDQASETQYF
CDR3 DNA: TGTGCCACCAGCAGAGATCAGGCCTCGGAGACCCAGTACTTC